The 9 T cell receptor beta chains below come from one sample, sequenced in a study of yellow fever vaccine responses in identical twins. From the RT-PCR reads, TCRdb called clonotypes with MiXCR, one entry per CDR3 protein. This sample has around 7,200 distinct CDR3 sequences, with just over 85% found just once. Material: T cells from blood (PBMCs), unsorted or a sorted subset (not recorded which), obtained before or after yellow fever vaccination (not recorded which). The receptors were gathered from a woman between 18 and 29 years old who received the yellow fever vaccine.

V usage is TRBV7-9 and J usage is TRBJ1-5; D is unresolved. Germline loops: CDR1 SEHNR, CDR2 FQNEAQ (reference sequence). Trimming left V 2 bases short and J 3 bases short, with 8 bases between. The CDR3 is 14 residues long. The CDR3 region has the DNA TGTGCCAGCAGCTTATTGGGTGACAATCAGCCCCAGCATTTT. The encoded protein is CASSLLGDNQPQHF.

This clonotype was detected only a few times. The chain links TRBV29-1 to TRBJ1-4; D ambiguous. The CDR3 spans 12 residues. Trimming left V 4 bases short and J 2 bases short, with 5 bases between. CDR1 is SQVTM and CDR2 is ANQGSEA in the germline V gene. Here the CDR3 DNA reads TGCAGCGTTGCGCAGACTAATGAAAAACTGTTTTTT. Protein product: CSVAQTNEKLFF.

The rearrangement joins TRBV15 to TRBJ2-7, with D perhaps assigned TRBD1 or TRBD2 (5 bases each). V lost 1 base and J 7 bases, leaving 11 bases between the germline ends. Germline V lookup: CDR1 LNHNV, CDR2 YYDKDF (reference sequence). The CDR3 extends over 13 amino acids. CDR3 amino acids: CATSRVSEGEQYF. Written as DNA, the CDR3 is TGTGCCACCAGCAGAGTCTCCGAGGGGGAGCAGTACTTC.

The table lists this clonotype with a few counts. V and J are TRBV18 and TRBJ1-1; D gene unclear. V shed 3 bases and J shed 7 bases, with 6 bases lying between them. CDR1 is KGHSH and CDR2 is LQKENI in the germline V gene. The CDR3 has 11 amino acids. CDR3 in DNA: TGTGCCAGCTCACCTCAGAATGAAGCTTTCTTT. It translates to CASSPQNEAFF.

The chain is built from TRBV11-3 and TRBJ2-5, with D possibly called TRBD1 or TRBD2 (5 bases each). Germline CDR1 and CDR2: SGHNT and YENEEA. CDR3 length equals 15 residues. The germline V and J ends were trimmed by 5 bases and 2 bases, with 15 bases remaining between them. This CDR3 is CASSPMGRIQETQYF. In DNA form, the CDR3 reads TGTGCCAGCAGCCCCATGGGACGGATACAAGAGACCCAGTACTTC.

The chain links TRBV29-1 to TRBJ2-3; D is unclear. Per germline, CDR1 SQVTM and CDR2 ANQGSEA. The CDR3 contains 15 residues. V was trimmed by 3 bases and J by 3 bases, leaving 16 bases between them. Written as DNA, the CDR3 is TGCAGCGTTGACGAAACGGGCTTGCGAACAGATACGCAGTATTTT. Amino acids: CSVDETGLRTDTQYF.

V and J are TRBV5-1 and TRBJ2-7; D uncertain. Germline V CDR1 and CDR2: SGHRS, YFSETQ. The CDR3 spans 15 residues. V was pared by 6 bases and J by 0 bases, with 16 bases between. As DNA, the CDR3 is TGCGCCAGCAAAATGGACCCTCAATCCTCCTACGAGCAGTACTTC. The encoded protein is CASKMDPQSSYEQYF.

This chain links TRBV6-2 or TRBV6-3 with TRBJ2-7; D remains ambiguous. Trimming took off 2 bases at V and 2 bases at J, with 10 bases between the two ends. Germline values: CDR1 MNHEY, CDR2 SVGEGT. The CDR3 has 14 amino acids. CDR3 residues: CASSYGLGTYEQYF. In nucleotides, the CDR3 is TGTGCCAGCAGTTACGGGCTAGGGACCTACGAGCAGTACTTC.

V gene TRBV9 combines with J gene TRBJ2-1; TRBD2 matches 12 bases. CDR3 length: 17 residues. The germline CDR1 and CDR2 sequences are SGDLS and YYNGEE. V lost 0 bases, J lost 7 bases, and 8 bases stayed unmatched. The CDR3 loop reads CASSVAPSGGAGNEQFF. Written as DNA, the CDR3 is TGTGCCAGCAGCGTAGCCCCTAGCGGGGGGGCGGGGAATGAGCAGTTCTTC.